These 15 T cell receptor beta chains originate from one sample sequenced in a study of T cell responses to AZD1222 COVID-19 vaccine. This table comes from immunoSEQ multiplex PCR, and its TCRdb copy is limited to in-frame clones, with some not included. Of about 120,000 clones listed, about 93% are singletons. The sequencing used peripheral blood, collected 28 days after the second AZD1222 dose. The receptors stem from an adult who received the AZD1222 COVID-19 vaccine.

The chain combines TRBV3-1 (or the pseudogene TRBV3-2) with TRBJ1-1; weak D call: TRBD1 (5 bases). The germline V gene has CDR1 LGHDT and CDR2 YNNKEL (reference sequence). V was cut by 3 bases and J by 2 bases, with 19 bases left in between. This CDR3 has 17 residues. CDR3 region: CASSHPKSRGGNTEAFF. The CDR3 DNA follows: TGTGCCAGCAGCCATCCCAAATCGCGGGGGGGTAACACTGAAGCTTTCTTT.

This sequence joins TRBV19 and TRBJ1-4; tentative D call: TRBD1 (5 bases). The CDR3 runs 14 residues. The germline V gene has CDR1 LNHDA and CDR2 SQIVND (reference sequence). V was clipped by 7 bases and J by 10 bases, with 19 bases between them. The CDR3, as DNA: TGTGCCAGTACCGACTCTCCCCCGAGGGGAAAACTGTTTTTT. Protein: CASTDSPPRGKLFF.

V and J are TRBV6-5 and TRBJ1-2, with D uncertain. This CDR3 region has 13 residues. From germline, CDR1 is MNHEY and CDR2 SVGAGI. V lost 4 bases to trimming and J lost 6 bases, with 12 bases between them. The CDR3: CASSSSGQNGYTF. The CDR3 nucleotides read TGTGCCAGCAGTTCTTCCGGGCAGAATGGCTACACCTTC.

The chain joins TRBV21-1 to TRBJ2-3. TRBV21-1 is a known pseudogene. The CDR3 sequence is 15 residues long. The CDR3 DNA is TGTGCCAGCAGCCCCGTAGAGGGGTGCACAGATACGCAGTATTTT. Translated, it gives CASSPVEGCTDTQYF.

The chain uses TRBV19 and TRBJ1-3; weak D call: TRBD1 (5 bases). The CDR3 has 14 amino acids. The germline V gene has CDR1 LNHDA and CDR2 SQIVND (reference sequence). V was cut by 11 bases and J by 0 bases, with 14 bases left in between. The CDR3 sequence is CASYDSSSGNTIYF. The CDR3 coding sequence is TGTGCCTCCTACGACAGTTCCTCTGGAAACACCATATATTTT.

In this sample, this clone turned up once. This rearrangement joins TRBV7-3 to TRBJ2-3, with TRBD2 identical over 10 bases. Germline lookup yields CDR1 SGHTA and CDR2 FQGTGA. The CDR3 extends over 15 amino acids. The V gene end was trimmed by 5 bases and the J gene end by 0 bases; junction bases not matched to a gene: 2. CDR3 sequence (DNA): TGTGCCAGCAGCCTGACTAGCGGGAGCACAGATACGCAGTATTTT. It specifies CASSLTSGSTDTQYF.

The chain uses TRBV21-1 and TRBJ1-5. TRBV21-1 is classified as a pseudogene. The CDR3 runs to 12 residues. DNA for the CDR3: TGTGCCAGCAGCAAATGGGAGTGGCCCCAGCATTTT. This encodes CASSKWEWPQHF.

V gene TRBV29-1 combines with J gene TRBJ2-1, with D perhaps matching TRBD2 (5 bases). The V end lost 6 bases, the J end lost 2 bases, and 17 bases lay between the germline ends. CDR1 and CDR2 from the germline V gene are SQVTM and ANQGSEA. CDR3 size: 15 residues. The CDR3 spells CSVPGVGNPYNEQFF. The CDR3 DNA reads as TGCAGCGTCCCCGGGGTGGGTAATCCCTACAATGAGCAGTTCTTC.

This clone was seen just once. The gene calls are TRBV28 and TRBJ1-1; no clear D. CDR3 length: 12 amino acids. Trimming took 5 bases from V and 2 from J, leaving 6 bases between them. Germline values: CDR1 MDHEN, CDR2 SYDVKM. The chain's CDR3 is CASSILNTEAFF. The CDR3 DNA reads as TGTGCCAGCAGTATTTTAAACACTGAAGCTTTCTTT.

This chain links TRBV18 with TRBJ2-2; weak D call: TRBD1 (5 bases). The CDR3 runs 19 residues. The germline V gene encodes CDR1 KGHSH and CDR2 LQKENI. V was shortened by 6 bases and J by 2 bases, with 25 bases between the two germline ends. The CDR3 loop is CASSLKGTGAFKNTGELFF. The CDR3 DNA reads TGTGCCAGCTCCCTAAAGGGAACAGGAGCCTTCAAAAACACCGGGGAGCTGTTTTTT.

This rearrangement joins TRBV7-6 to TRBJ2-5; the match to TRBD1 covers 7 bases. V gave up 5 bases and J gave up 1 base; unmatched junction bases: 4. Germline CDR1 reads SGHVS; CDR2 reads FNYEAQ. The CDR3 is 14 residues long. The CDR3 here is CASSGRDSQETQYF. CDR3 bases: TGTGCCAGCAGCGGACGGGACAGCCAAGAGACCCAGTACTTC.

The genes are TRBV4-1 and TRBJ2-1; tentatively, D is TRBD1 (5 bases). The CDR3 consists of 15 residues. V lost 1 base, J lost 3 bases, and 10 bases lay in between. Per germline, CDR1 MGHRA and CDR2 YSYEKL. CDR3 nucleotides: TGCGCCAGCAGCCAAGTGGGCCAGGGCTACAATGAGCAGTTCTTC. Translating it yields CASSQVGQGYNEQFF.

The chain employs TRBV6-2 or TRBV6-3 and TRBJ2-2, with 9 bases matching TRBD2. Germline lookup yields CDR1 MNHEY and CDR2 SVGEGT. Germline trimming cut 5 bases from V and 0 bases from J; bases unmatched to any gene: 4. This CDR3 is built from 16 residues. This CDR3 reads CASSTSGWTNTGELFF. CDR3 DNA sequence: TGTGCCAGCAGTACTAGCGGGTGGACGAACACCGGGGAGCTGTTTTTT.

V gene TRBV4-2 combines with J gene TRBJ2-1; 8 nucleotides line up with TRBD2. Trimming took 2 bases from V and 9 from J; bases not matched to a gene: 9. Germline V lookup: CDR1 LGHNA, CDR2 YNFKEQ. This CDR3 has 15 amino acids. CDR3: CASSQLGLGDGEQFF. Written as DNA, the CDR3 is TGTGCCAGCAGCCAATTGGGACTAGGTGACGGTGAGCAGTTCTTC.

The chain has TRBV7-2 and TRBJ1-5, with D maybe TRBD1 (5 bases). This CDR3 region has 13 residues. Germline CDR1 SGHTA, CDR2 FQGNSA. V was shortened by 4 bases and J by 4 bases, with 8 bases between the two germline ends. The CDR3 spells CASSYGTNQPQHF. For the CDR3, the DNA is TGTGCCAGCAGCTACGGGACTAATCAGCCCCAGCATTTT.